This TCR beta chain was captured in a study of shared clonotypes between healthy human individuals. Study background: Donors, aged 18 to 49, were a couple of women and three men.

V lost 3 bases to trimming and J lost 6 bases, with 15 bases between them. Germline loops: CDR1 MDHEN, CDR2 SYDVKM. The CDR3 consists of 14 residues. In the authors' workflow: Junction-only sequences produced by ImmunoSEQ had no quality scores, so filtering differed. Clones were read by immunoSEQ multiplex PCR, and TCRdb kept only the in-frame ones, dropping some. D and trimming were read from the DNA, whereas the V and J calls and clone size are those reported in that table. The table lists roughly 700,000 clones, about 90% of them singletons. Sequenced sample: memory CD8+ T cells from PBMCs. Subset denoted: CD45RO+ cells pooled with CCR7-negative TemRA cells. The rearrangement uses TRBV28 and TRBJ2-7; no clear D. The TCR sequence derives from a man aged 18-30 years in good health. Some clones in this sample may be carry-over from other donors' samples. CDR3: CASSFASNGAEQYF. The DNA of the CDR3 is TGTGCCAGCAGTTTCGCCTCAAACGGCGCCGAGCAGTACTTC.